The entry below gives a single TCR beta chain sequence along with its context. PCR amplification relied on 60 Vbeta primers (plus 13 Jbeta primers). Only in-frame clones appear in the TCRdb table, and some are missing; sequencing was by immunoSEQ multiplex PCR. The profile shows approximately 190,000 clones, 75% to 80% of them singletons. V shed 3 bases and J 4 bases; nucleotides not matched to a gene: 8. The CDR3 totals 16 residues. Germline V gene sequence: CDR1 MDHEN, CDR2 SYDVKM. This sample stems from a study of cytomegalovirus exposure and HLA in healthy donors. Material: PBMCs. The sequence derives from a woman aged 25 to 39 in good health and CMV-seropositive. The chain carries TRBV28 and TRBJ2-1; 8 bases are a match to TRBD1. This CDR3 reads CASSFPGGNNYNEQFF. The CDR3 DNA follows: TGTGCCAGCAGTTTCCCAGGGGGCAATAATTACAATGAGCAGTTCTTC. Combining the CDR3 with reference TRBV28 and TRBJ2-1 gives the whole variable domain DVKVTQSSRYLVKRTGEKVFLECVQDMDHENMFWYRQDPGLGLRLIYFSYDVKMKEKGDIPEGYSVSREKKERFSLILESASTNQTSMYLCASSFPGGNNYNEQFFGPGTRLTVL.